This T cell receptor beta chain originates from a study of CD8+ T cells in alopecia areata. Study-wide findings and caveats: Lesional tissue from the scalp (especially in alopecia totalis/universalis) showed higher clonality than normal scalp. In patients, TCRs were shared less clearly than in mice, and HLA may possibly be involved.

This clone was observed a few times. Its target is not known. This CDR3 region has 15 residues. The V gene lost 3 bases and the J gene lost 5 bases, with 14 bases spanning the gap. Germline V CDR1 and CDR2: SEHNR, FQNEAQ (reference sequence). Patients with alopecia areata provided lesional scalp punch biopsies as well as peripheral blood. Using a FACSAria, the CD4+ and CD8+ T cells were sorted from the PBMCs. Isolated RNA was reverse transcribed into cDNA used as the sequencing template. Produced via immunoSEQ multiplex PCR; TCRdb's table is partial and in-frame only. The sample records 55,000 to 65,000 clones, 44% being singletons.

The V call is TRBV7-9, the J call TRBJ1-5; D may be TRBD1 (6 bases). This TCR derives from a human donor with alopecia areata. The sequencing input was NKG2D-low CD8+ T cells sorted from blood. The CDR3 sequence: CASSLGTTHDQPQHF. The CDR3 DNA is TGTGCCAGCAGCTTGGGGACAACCCACGATCAGCCCCAGCATTTT.